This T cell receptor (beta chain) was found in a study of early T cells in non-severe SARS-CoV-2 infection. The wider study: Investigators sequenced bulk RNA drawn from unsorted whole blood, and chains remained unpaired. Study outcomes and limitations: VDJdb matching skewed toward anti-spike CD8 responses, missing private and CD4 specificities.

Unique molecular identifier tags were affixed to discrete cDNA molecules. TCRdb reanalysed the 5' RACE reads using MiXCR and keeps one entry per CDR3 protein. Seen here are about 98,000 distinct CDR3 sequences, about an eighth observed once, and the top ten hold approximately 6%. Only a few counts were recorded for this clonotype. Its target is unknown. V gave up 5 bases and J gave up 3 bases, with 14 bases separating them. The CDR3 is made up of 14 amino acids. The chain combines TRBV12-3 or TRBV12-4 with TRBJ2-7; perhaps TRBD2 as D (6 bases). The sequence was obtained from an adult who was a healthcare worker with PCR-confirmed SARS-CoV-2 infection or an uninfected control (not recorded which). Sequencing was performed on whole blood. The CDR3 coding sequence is TGTGCCAGCAGTCAACGGGAGTTGGGCTACGAGCAGTACTTC. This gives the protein CASSQRELGYEQYF.